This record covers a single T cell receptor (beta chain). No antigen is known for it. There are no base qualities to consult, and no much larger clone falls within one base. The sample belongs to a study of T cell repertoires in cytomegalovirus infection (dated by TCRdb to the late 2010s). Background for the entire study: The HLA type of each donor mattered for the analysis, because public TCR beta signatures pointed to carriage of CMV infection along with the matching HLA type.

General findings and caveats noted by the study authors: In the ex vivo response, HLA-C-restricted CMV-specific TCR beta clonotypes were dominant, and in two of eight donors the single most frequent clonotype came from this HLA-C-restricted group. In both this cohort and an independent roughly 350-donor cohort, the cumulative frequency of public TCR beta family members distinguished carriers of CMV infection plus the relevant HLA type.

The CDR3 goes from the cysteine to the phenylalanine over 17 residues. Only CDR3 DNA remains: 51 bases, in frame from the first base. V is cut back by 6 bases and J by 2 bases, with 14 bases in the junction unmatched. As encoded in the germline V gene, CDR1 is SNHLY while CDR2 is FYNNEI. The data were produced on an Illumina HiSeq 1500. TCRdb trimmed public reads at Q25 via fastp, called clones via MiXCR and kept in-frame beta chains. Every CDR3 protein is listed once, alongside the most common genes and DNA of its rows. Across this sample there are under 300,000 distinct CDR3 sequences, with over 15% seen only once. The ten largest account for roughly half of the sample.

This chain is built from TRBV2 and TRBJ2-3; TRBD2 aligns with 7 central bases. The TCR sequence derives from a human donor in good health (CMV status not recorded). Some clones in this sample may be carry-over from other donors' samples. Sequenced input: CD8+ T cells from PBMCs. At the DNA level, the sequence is TGTGCCAGCAGGTGGGGGGTCGGCGGGGGAGTCACAGATACGCAGTATTTT. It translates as CASRWGVGGGVTDTQYF.